This T cell receptor beta chain was sequenced for a study of blood T cell repertoires in COVID-19. Background on the study: PBMCs, B-cell-depleted T cells, or T cells provided the cDNA or gDNA that made up the material.

Germline CDR1 is SGHNT and CDR2 is YYREEE (reference sequence). CDR3 length: 15 amino acids. Trimming removed 4 bases at V and 0 bases at J, with 14 bases between. Generated by immunoSEQ multiplex PCR, the TCRdb table keeps only in-frame clones and is missing some. The table includes hundreds of thousands of clones, around 90% detected once. The study recruited people aged about 18 to 90 years across approximately 24 US areas. Clinical histories supplied by participants themselves formed the basis of cohort assignment. J is TRBJ2-7 and V is TRBV5-4; a possible D gene is TRBD2 (6 bases). This TCR derives from a woman aged 25 to 45 who had recovered from COVID-19. The material sequenced was PBMCs or T cells enriched from blood (not recorded which). The CDR3 nucleotides are TGTGCCAGCAGCCCGGGACTGTCGAGCTCCTACGAGCAGTACTTC. Its translation is CASSPGLSSSYEQYF. Full variable domain (outside the CDR3, taken from reference TRBV5-4 and TRBJ2-7): ETGVTQSPTHLIKTRGQQVTLRCSSQSGHNTVSWYQQALGQGPQFIFQYYREEENGRGNFPPRFSGLQFPNYSSELNVNALELDDSALYLCASSPGLSSSYEQYFGPGTRLTVT.